This section outlines one TCR beta chain sequence together with its context. Use of 60 Vbeta and 13 Jbeta primers characterized the PCR. The authors' processing: Counted up in a later analysis, unique TCR beta chains came to some 82 million, with around 12 million shared. Clones were sequenced by immunoSEQ multiplex PCR, and TCRdb holds only the in-frame ones, with some missing. The V and J calls and clone size come from that table; D and trimming were worked out from the DNA. The data contain 95,000 to 100,000 clones, roughly 80% of them seen just once; the ten biggest clones take up 4.1%. The data derive from a study of cytomegalovirus exposure and HLA in healthy donors. With V trimmed by 4 bases and J by 7 bases, 13 bases remained unmatched. From germline, CDR1 is SGHRS and CDR2 YFSETQ. The CDR3 totals 16 residues.

Sequenced sample: PBMCs. The chain couples TRBV5-1 to TRBJ2-7, with 11 positions matching TRBD1. This TCR came from a man aged 40-49 years in good health and CMV-seronegative. CDR3 in DNA: TGCGCCAGCAGCAAGGAGGTCGGACAGGGGGCGCGGGAGCAGTACTTC. Its protein is CASSKEVGQGAREQYF.